This note documents a single TCR beta chain sequence. The germline V and J ends were trimmed by 5 bases and 8 bases, with 19 bases remaining between them. The length of the CDR3 is 15 residues. Germline V gene data show CDR1 as PRHDT and CDR2 as FYEKMQ (reference sequence). The assay was immunoSEQ multiplex PCR, and TCRdb's table has in-frame clones only and misses some. Of about 19,000 clones in the sample, around 83% were seen once. This entry belongs to a study of early stage breast cancer tumors. Whole-study context: ER+/PR+/HER2- status applied to about 70% of the 16 invasive breast tumors. Among around 12 ER+/PR+/HER2- tumors, eight were ductal, four lobular.

Sequencing was carried out using blood. This receptor was obtained from a person aged 65-85 years with breast cancer. J is TRBJ2-1 and V is TRBV13, with D tentatively TRBD1 (5 bases). DNA for the CDR3: TGTGCCAGCAGCCCCCTAGAAGGGGTAGGCTATGAGCAGTTCTTC. It is translated as CASSPLEGVGYEQFF.